Detailed here is one TCR beta chain. Its matching antigen is unknown. The data originate from a study of response to subunit inactivated influenza vaccine. Findings and caveats of the study: The authors put forward the suggestion that each seasonal influenza vaccination may bring in only a limited number of new T cells.

A single record per CDR3 protein comes from TCRdb applying MiXCR to the RT-PCR reads. The sample yields 500,000 to 700,000 distinct CDR3 sequences, less than 25% seen once. CDR3 size: 16 residues. CDR1 is DFQATT, CDR2 SNEGSKA, per germline (reference sequence). V lost 0 bases and J 2 bases, leaving 17 bases between the germline ends. These data are also associated with another study on T cells expressing NK-cell markers. That report notes: TCR beta cDNA was made by 5'RACE template switching with UMIs. The TCR beta repertoires were obtained from sorted CD3+CD56+NKG2C+, CD3+CD56+NKG2C- and CD3+CD56-NKG2C+ T cells. HCMV seropositivity characterized most of the eight sequenced donors, and seronegativity one. These clonotypes, the leaders elsewhere, also led the CD3+CD56-NKG2C+ fraction in a handful of donors.

Sample: CD4+ T cells sorted from PBMCs, taken about 12 days after vaccination. V usage is TRBV20-1 and J usage is TRBJ2-7, with D tentatively TRBD1 (6 bases). The receptor's source is a man between 50 and 59 years old who received an inactivated influenza vaccine. As DNA, the CDR3 is TGCAGTGCTAGAGATCAGGGGACGCACCTTACCTACGAGCAGTACTTC. This codes for CSARDQGTHLTYEQYF.